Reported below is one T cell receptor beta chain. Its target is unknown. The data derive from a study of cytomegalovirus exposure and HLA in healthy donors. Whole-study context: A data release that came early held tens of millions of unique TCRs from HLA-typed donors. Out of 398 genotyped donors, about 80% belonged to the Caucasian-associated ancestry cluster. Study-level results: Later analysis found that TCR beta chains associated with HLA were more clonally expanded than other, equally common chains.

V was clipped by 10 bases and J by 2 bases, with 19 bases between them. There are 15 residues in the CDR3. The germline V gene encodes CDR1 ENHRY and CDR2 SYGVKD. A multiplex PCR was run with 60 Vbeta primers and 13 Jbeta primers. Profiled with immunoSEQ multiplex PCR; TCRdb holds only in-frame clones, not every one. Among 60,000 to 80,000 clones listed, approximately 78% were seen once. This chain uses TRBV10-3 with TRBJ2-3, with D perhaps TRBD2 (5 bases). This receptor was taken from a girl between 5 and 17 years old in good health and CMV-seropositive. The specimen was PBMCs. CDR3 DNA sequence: TGTGCCAGTCGGGGAACCCCCTCATACACAGATACGCAGTATTTT. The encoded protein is CASRGTPSYTDTQYF.